These T cell receptor beta chains were read from a single sample in a study of blood T cell repertoires in COVID-19. This table comes from immunoSEQ multiplex PCR, and its TCRdb copy is limited to in-frame clones, with some not included. The table lists 150,000 to 200,000 clones, around 85% of them singletons, with roughly 9.8% in the top ten. The sequenced material came from peripheral blood. These receptors all come from a human donor with active or convalescent COVID-19. The donor label of this sample is uncertain. CDR3s include the opening cysteine and the closing phenylalanine or tryptophan. D genes are given only for firm matches. Clone size is shown for a subset of rows, as once, few, many or a class of expanded clone.

once TRBD2 TRBJ2-3 TRBV7-2 TGTGCCAGCAGCTTAGCGAGGCTAGCGGCAGATACGCAGTATTTT CASSLARLAADTQYF
NA NA TRBJ1-2 TRBV3-1/TRBV3-2 TGTGCCAGCAGCCTACAGTCCGGCCGCGGGAACTATGGCTACACCTTC CASSLQSGRGNYGYTF
NA NA TRBJ2-1 TRBV5-1 TGCGCCAGCAGCTTTGGGTCGGGCGTGGGAGATTACAATGAGCAGTTCTTC CASSFGSGVGDYNEQFF
NA NA TRBJ2-7 TRBV28 TGTGCCAGCAGTTTAGTAGGGTCGGGGTACGAGCAGTACTTC CASSLVGSGYEQYF
NA TRBD1 TRBJ1-2 TRBV29-1 TGCAGCGCGACAGGGTTCTATGGCTACACCTTC CSATGFYGYTF
NA NA TRBJ2-5 TRBV29-1 TGCAGCGGGGGGGACTTGGAGACCCAGTACTTC CSGGDLETQYF
NA NA TRBJ2-1 TRBV14 TGTGCCAGCAGCCAAGAAGGCGGGCGGACGCAGTTCTTC CASSQEGGRTQFF
NA TRBD2 TRBJ2-1 TRBV10-3 TGTGCCATCAGTGGTGGTAGCGGGGGGGCCTACAATGAGCAGTTCTTC CAISGGSGGAYNEQFF
NA NA TRBJ1-3 TRBV9 TGTGCCAGCAGCTTCGGGTTGAGCAACACCATATATTTT CASSFGLSNTIYF
NA NA TRBJ1-2 TRBV21-1 TGTGCCAGCAGCGTTCCGGGACAGCGGATTATCTATGGCTACACCTTC CASSVPGQRIIYGYTF
once NA TRBJ1-5 TRBV6-6 TGTGCCAGCGCACAGGGAGATGGCAATCAGCCCCAGCATTTT CASAQGDGNQPQHF
NA TRBD1 TRBJ2-7 TRBV7-2 TGTGCCAGCAGCTTAGGACAGGGCCTCTTTTACGAGCAGTACTTC CASSLGQGLFYEQYF
NA NA TRBJ1-1 TRBV6-2/TRBV6-3 TGTGCCAGCAGTTATCTCGTCCACACTGAAGCTTTCTTT CASSYLVHTEAFF
few NA TRBJ2-7 TRBV27 TGTGCCAGCAGTTCAACCCCCGGGAGCTACGAGCAGTACTTC CASSSTPGSYEQYF
NA TRBD2 TRBJ2-2 TRBV10-3 TGTGCCATCAGTGAGTCCACTAGCGGGAGGGCCGCTACCGGGGAGCTGTTTTTT CAISESTSGRAATGELFF
NA NA TRBJ1-2 TRBV2 TGTGCCAGCATCCCCTCAGGGTACTCTGGCTACACCTTC CASIPSGYSGYTF
NA TRBD1 TRBJ2-6 TRBV23-1 TGCGCCCCAGCATCAAACCGGGACAGGGGAAAAGGTGGGGCCAACGTCCTGACTTTC CAPASNRDRGKGGANVLTF
NA NA TRBJ2-2 TRBV2 TGTGCCAGCATCCGGGACTCTTCCTTCACCGGGGAGCTGTTTTTT CASIRDSSFTGELFF
NA NA TRBJ2-6 TRBV4-3 TGCGCCAGCAGCCAGGATTCCGGGGCTGGGGCCAACGTCCTGACTTTC CASSQDSGAGANVLTF
once TRBD1 TRBJ1-2 TRBV5-4 TGTGCCAGCAGCTTGGAAGGACAGGGAGGGAGTGGAGGCTACACCTTC CASSLEGQGGSGGYTF
NA TRBD2 TRBJ2-7 TRBV7-7 TGTGCTAGCAGCCCAGTAGCGGGAGTGATCTACGAGCAGTACTTC CASSPVAGVIYEQYF
NA TRBD1 TRBJ2-1 TRBV18 TGTGCCAGCGCCCAGACCGGGACAGCCCTTAGGAGGAATGAGCAGTTCTTC CASAQTGTALRRNEQFF
once TRBD1 TRBJ1-2 TRBV13 TGTGCCAGCAGAGAAAGGACAGGGGAGGTTGGCTACACCTTC CASRERTGEVGYTF